Reported below is one T cell receptor beta chain. No antigen is known for it. The sample is drawn from a study of identical twins. J lost 5 bases, V lost 2 bases, and 6 bases had no gene match. The CDR3 is 15 residues long. CDR1 is SEHNR, CDR2 FQNEAQ, per germline (reference sequence). Study-wide points: Abundant beta clonotypes from cord blood had fewer insertions, unlike memory repertoires, which showed none. Low generation probability was overrepresented in out-of-frame alpha sequences shared by twins.

TCRdb redid the calling of the 5' RACE reads with MiXCR, one entry per CDR3 protein. Found here are hundreds of thousands of distinct CDR3 sequences, around 6.1% of them singletons; the top ten hold under 2%. The gene calls are TRBV7-9 and TRBJ2-5; 9 nucleotides line up with TRBD2. Sequences were obtained from naive T cells sorted from blood. This receptor was obtained from a man younger than 35 in good health. This CDR3 reads CASSLRGRAGETQYF. Here the CDR3 DNA reads TGTGCCAGCAGCTTACGCGGGAGGGCCGGGGAGACCCAGTACTTC. Combining the CDR3 with reference TRBV7-9 and TRBJ2-5 gives the whole variable domain DTGVSQNPRHKITKRGQNVTFRCDPISEHNRLYWYRQTLGQGPEFLTYFQNEAQLEKSRLLSDRFSAERPKGSFSTLEIQRTEQGDSAMYLCASSLRGRAGETQYFGPGTRLLVL.